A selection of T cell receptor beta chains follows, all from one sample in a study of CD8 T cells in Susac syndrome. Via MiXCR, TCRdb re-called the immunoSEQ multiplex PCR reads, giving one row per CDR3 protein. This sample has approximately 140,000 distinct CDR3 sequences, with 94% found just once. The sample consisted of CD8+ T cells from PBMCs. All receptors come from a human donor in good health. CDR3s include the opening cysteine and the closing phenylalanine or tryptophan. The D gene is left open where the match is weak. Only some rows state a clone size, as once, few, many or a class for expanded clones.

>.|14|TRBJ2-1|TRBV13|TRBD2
CASSVSGKRNEQFF
TGTGCCAGCAGCGTGAGCGGGAAGCGCAATGAGCAGTTCTTC
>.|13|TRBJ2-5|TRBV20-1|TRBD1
CSARELRGETQYF
TGCAGTGCTAGAGAACTCAGGGGGGAGACCCAGTACTTC
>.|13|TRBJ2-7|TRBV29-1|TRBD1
CSAETGVPYEQYF
TGCAGCGCCGAAACAGGGGTACCATACGAGCAGTACTTC
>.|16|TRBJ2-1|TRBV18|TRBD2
CASSRPTSGPTDEQFF
TGTGCCAGCTCGAGACCGACTAGCGGCCCTACCGATGAGCAGTTCTTC
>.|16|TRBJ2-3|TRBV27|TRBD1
CASSFHGQGRADTQYF
TGTGCCAGCAGTTTCCACGGACAGGGAAGAGCAGATACGCAGTATTTT
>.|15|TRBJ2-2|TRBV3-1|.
CASSPDSANTGELFF
TGTGCCAGCAGCCCGGACAGCGCGAACACCGGGGAGCTGTTTTTT
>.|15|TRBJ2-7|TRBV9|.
CASSVGGKPLDEQYF
TGTGCCAGCAGCGTTGGCGGGAAACCTCTCGACGAGCAGTACTTC
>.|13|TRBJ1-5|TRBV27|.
CASSIQGNQPQHF
TGTGCCAGCTCTATTCAGGGGAATCAGCCCCAGCATTTT
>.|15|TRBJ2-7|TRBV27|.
CASSITSFRSYEQYF
TGTGCCAGCAGTATCACTAGCTTTCGCTCCTACGAGCAGTACTTC
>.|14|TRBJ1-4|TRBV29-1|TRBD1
CSVVGQSSNEKLFF
TGCAGCGTTGTGGGACAGTCCAGTAATGAAAAACTGTTTTTT
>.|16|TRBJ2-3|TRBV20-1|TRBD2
CSARGLREGRPDTQYF
TGCAGTGCCAGAGGACTGCGGGAGGGCCGCCCAGATACGCAGTATTTT
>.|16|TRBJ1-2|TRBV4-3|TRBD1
CASSQDRRQGFYGYTF
TGCGCCAGCAGCCAAGATCGGAGACAGGGGTTCTATGGCTACACCTTC
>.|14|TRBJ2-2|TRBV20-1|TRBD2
CSASGTRNTGELFF
TGCAGTGCGTCCGGGACTAGGAACACCGGGGAGCTGTTTTTT
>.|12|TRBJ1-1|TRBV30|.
CAWSSPWGEAFF
TGTGCCTGGAGTTCCCCCTGGGGCGAAGCTTTCTTT
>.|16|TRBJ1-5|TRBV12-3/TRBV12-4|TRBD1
CASSNLDRGLDQPQHF
TGTGCCAGCAGTAACCTCGACAGGGGACTGGATCAGCCCCAGCATTTT
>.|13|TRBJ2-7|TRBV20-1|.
CSAKYRANYEQYF
TGCAGTGCTAAGTATCGGGCGAACTACGAGCAGTACTTC
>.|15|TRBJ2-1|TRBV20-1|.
CSARAAVSSYNEQFF
TGCAGTGCTAGAGCTGCCGTAAGCTCCTACAATGAGCAGTTCTTC
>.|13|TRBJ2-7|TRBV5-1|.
CASSFGGTNEQYF
TGCGCCAGCAGCTTTGGAGGGACCAACGAGCAGTACTTC
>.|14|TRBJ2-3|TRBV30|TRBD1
CAWMGQYYTDTQYF
TGTGCCTGGATGGGACAGTACTACACAGATACGCAGTATTTT
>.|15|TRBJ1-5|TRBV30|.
CAWSVGGALVQPQHF
TGTGCCTGGAGTGTAGGTGGGGCGTTGGTGCAGCCCCAGCATTTT
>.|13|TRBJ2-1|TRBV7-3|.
CASSFGGADEQFF
TGTGCCAGCAGCTTTGGGGGAGCGGACGAGCAGTTCTTC
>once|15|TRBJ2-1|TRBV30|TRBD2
CAWSEGTSGRAAQFF
TGTGCCTGGAGTGAGGGGACTAGCGGGAGGGCCGCGCAGTTCTTC
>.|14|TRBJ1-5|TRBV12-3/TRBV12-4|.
CASSPMRGDQPQHF
TGTGCCAGCAGCCCAATGAGGGGCGATCAGCCCCAGCATTTT
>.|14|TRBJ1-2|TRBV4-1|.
CASSQFTENYGYTF
TGCGCCAGCAGCCAGTTTACAGAAAACTATGGCTACACCTTC
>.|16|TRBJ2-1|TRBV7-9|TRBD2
CASSPLAGGSYNEQFF
TGTGCCAGCAGCCCTCTAGCGGGAGGTTCCTACAATGAGCAGTTCTTC
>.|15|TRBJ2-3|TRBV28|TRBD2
CASRRLAGHTDTQYF
TGTGCCAGCAGAAGACTAGCGGGACACACAGATACGCAGTATTTT
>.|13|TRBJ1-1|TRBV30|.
CAWRPKGRTEAFF
TGTGCCTGGAGGCCAAAGGGGAGGACTGAAGCTTTCTTT
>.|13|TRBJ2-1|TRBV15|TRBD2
CATEREGFNEQFF
TGTGCCACCGAGCGGGAGGGCTTCAATGAGCAGTTCTTC
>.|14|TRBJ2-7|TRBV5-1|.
CASSLASLTYEQYF
TGCGCCAGCAGCTTGGCTAGCCTAACCTACGAGCAGTACTTC
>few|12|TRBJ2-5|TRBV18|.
CASSPEQETQYF
TGTGCCAGCTCACCTGAGCAAGAGACCCAGTACTTC
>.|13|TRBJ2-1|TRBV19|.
CASSIVKHNEQFF
TGTGCCAGTAGTATCGTCAAACACAATGAGCAGTTCTTC
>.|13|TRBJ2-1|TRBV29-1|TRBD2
CSVLGGTYNEQFF
TGCAGCGTTTTGGGAGGGACCTACAATGAGCAGTTCTTC
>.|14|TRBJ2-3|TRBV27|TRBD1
CASSQPRDRSTQYF
TGTGCCAGCAGTCAACCCCGGGACAGGAGTACGCAGTATTTT
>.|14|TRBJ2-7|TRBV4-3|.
CASSQVSGTYEQYF
TGCGCCAGCAGCCAAGTTTCAGGGACCTACGAGCAGTACTTC
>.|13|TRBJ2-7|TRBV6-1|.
CASSPGDRYEQYF
TGTGCCAGCAGCCCTGGGGATCGCTACGAGCAGTACTTC
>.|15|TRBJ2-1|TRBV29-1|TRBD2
CSVEAGTSGSNEQFF
TGCAGCGTTGAGGCCGGGACTAGCGGGAGTAATGAGCAGTTCTTC
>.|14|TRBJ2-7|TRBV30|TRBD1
CAWNPGQGPIEQYF
TGTGCCTGGAACCCGGGACAGGGACCTATCGAGCAGTACTTC
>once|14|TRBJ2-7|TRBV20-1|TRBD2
CSARTSASSYEQYF
TGCAGTGCCAGGACTAGCGCTAGCTCCTACGAGCAGTACTTC
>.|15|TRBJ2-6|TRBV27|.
CASSRGRAGANVLTF
TGTGCCAGCAGTCGGGGGCGGGCCGGGGCCAACGTCCTGACTTTC
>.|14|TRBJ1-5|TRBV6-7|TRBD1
CASSPRQDRGPQHF
TGTGCCAGCAGTCCTAGACAGGACAGGGGGCCCCAGCATTTT